The 5 T cell receptor delta chains presented below share a single source sample, sequenced in a study of gamma delta lymphoproliferative disorders and STAT genes. The receptor sequences were amplified from genomic DNA of peripheral blood mononuclear cells. TCRdb redid clone calling on the multiplex PCR reads using CATT. Found here are about a thousand delta-chain clones, approximately 2% of them singletons; the top ten hold 55% to 85%. The sequencing input was blood. These receptors were obtained from a human donor in good health.

This clone was counted at least ten times. The likely explanation is a read error, given a far larger clone one base away. This chain uses TRDV2 with TRDJ1, with 8 bases aligning to TRDD3. CDR1 and CDR2 (germline): GEAIGNYY, EKD. This CDR3 has 18 residues. V shed 3 bases, J shed 0 bases, and the junction held 14 bases outside the gene matches. The CDR3 is CACDAVLPTGGYTDKLIF. The CDR3 nucleotides are TGTGCCTGTGACGCCGTTTTGCCTACTGGGGGGTACACCGATAAACTCATCTTT.

To note about this clone: A single base is all that separates this from a far larger clone, so a read error is likely. Other nucleotide sequences from this sample produce the same CDR3. V usage is TRDV1 and J usage is TRDJ1; 9 bases map to TRDD3. Germline CDR1 and CDR2: TSWWSYY and QGS. The CDR3 has 23 amino acids. J lost 4 bases, V lost 2 bases, and 29 bases had no gene match. CDR3 sequence reads: CALGEIGGILIKLGDGDIDKLIF. The CDR3 DNA is TGTGCTCTTGGGGAAATTGGAGGTATCCTAATTAAGCTGGGGGATGGGGACATCGATAAACTCATCTTT.

This clone has ten or more counts. TCRdb records a much larger clone's protein for this DNA, with a difference at residue 6 that likely arises from a read error; the protein given is the translation of the DNA. This rearrangement joins TRDV2 to TRDJ1; 9 nucleotides agree with TRDD3. Germline trimming cut 1 base from V and 1 base from J; bases unmatched to any gene: 15. Germline CDR1 is GEAIGNYY and CDR2 is EKD. This CDR3 comprises 19 residues. The CDR3 region is CACDTIIPSTGGGTDKLIF. DNA for the CDR3: TGTGCCTGTGACACGATTATTCCGTCTACTGGGGGAGGCACCGATAAACTCATCTTT.

This clone was observed a handful of times. The protein TCRdb gives is from a much larger clone and does not agree with this DNA's translation at residue 5, likely a read error; the protein shown here comes from the DNA. V gene TRDV2 combines with J gene TRDJ1; 13 bases are shared with TRDD3. The CDR3 extends over 19 amino acids. The V segment lost 3 bases and the J segment 0 bases; nucleotides outside the gene matches: 12. CDR1 is GEAIGNYY and CDR2 is EKD in the germline V gene. The CDR3 sequence is CACDANTGGYAGYTDKLIF. In DNA form, the CDR3 reads TGTGCCTGTGACGCCAATACTGGGGGATACGCCGGGTACACCGATAAACTCATCTTT.

With regard to this clone: A far larger clone is off by one base, so a read error is likely. Other DNA sequences of this sample code for an identical CDR3. J is TRDJ3 and V is TRDV2; D perhaps matches TRDD3 (6 bases). V was cut by 0 bases and J by 0 bases, with 14 bases left in between. The CDR3 runs 19 residues. CDR1 is GEAIGNYY and CDR2 is EKD in the germline V gene. The CDR3 loop is CACDTALGVGSWDTRQMFF. CDR3 coding DNA: TGTGCCTGTGACACCGCGTTGGGGGTAGGCTCCTGGGACACCCGACAGATGTTTTTC.